The 32 T cell receptor beta chains reported below all come from one sample, sequenced in a study of blood T cell repertoires in COVID-19. Profiled with immunoSEQ multiplex PCR; TCRdb holds only in-frame clones, not every one. The table records under 300,000 clones, 70% to 90% of them present only once. The material sequenced was PBMCs or T cells enriched from blood (not recorded which). These receptors were collected from a woman in her thirties or forties with acute COVID-19.

This chain joins TRBV19 and TRBJ1-1; D may be TRBD1 (6 bases). The germline V gene encodes CDR1 LNHDA and CDR2 SQIVND (reference sequence). Trimming took off 6 bases at V and 4 bases at J, with 18 bases between the two ends. The CDR3 covers 15 residues. This CDR3 is CASRSHPGEATEAFF. The CDR3 nucleotides read TGTGCCAGTAGATCCCACCCAGGGGAAGCCACTGAAGCTTTCTTT.

V usage is TRBV7-9 and J usage is TRBJ2-2; no clear D. Germline CDR1 and CDR2: SEHNR and FQNEAQ (reference sequence). Trimming took off 2 bases at V and 7 bases at J, with 8 bases between the two ends. This CDR3 region has 13 residues. The CDR3 coding sequence is TGTGCCAGCAGCTTAAGCGCCAACGGGGAGCTGTTTTTT. Translating gives CASSLSANGELFF.

The chain recombines TRBV28 with TRBJ2-5; TRBD1 is a possible D gene (6 bases). The germline gives CDR1 MDHEN, CDR2 SYDVKM. CDR3 length: 13 residues. V shed 7 bases and J shed 2 bases, with 11 bases lying between them. DNA for the CDR3: TGTGCCAGCAAGAAGCAGGGGCAAGAGACCCAGTACTTC. Translating it yields CASKKQGQETQYF.

The chain combines TRBV12-2 with TRBJ1-3; the DNA was not used to check the table's D call, TRBD1. TRBV12-2 is reported as a pseudogene. The CDR3 has 15 amino acids. CDR3 sequence: CASRSNRGPGNTIYF. DNA of the CDR3: TGTGCAAGTCGCTCAAACAGGGGTCCTGGAAACACCATATATTTT.

This chain uses TRBV7-9 with TRBJ2-7; 8 bases fit TRBD1. With 3 bases clipped from V and 5 bases from J, the junction kept 6 bases outside the gene matches. This CDR3 has 14 amino acids. The germline gives CDR1 SEHNR, CDR2 FQNEAQ (reference sequence). DNA for the CDR3: TGTGCCAGCAGCTTCGACAGGGGAAGGAACGAGCAGTACTTC. It encodes CASSFDRGRNEQYF.

This clone was observed a single time. V and J are TRBV19 and TRBJ1-5, with 8 bases matching TRBD1. The germline gives CDR1 LNHDA, CDR2 SQIVND (reference sequence). V was pared by 3 bases and J by 0 bases, with 10 bases of the junction left unmatched. This CDR3 is 18 amino acids long. The CDR3 protein is CASSMWTGIPYSNQPQHF. For the CDR3, the DNA is TGTGCCAGTAGTATGTGGACAGGGATCCCCTATAGCAATCAGCCCCAGCATTTT.

This clone was seen a single time. This rearrangement joins TRBV2 to TRBJ1-1; no clear D. The germline CDR1 and CDR2 sequences are SNHLY and FYNNEI. Trimming removed 3 bases from V and 7 bases from J, with 15 bases in between. This CDR3 contains 14 residues. The CDR3: CASSDEGRWDEAFF. The CDR3 DNA reads TGTGCCAGCAGTGATGAGGGCCGATGGGATGAAGCTTTCTTT.

The gene calls are TRBV21-1 and TRBJ2-4; the table names TRBD2, a call not compared with the DNA. TRBV21-1 is listed as a pseudogene. The length of the CDR3 is 17 residues. Here the CDR3 DNA reads TGTGCCAGCAGCCCCTCTAGCGGGAGGAATCCCAAAAACATTCAGTACTTC. This sequence encodes CASSPSSGRNPKNIQYF.

The chain has TRBV5-4 and TRBJ1-1; D not certain. The CDR3 extends over 14 amino acids. The germline CDR1 and CDR2 sequences are SGHNT and YYREEE (reference sequence). Trimming left V 0 bases short and J 9 bases short, with 15 bases between. The chain's CDR3 is CASSLGGGLEKAFF. For the CDR3, the DNA is TGTGCCAGCAGCTTGGGGGGAGGCCTCGAGAAAGCTTTCTTT.

V usage is TRBV19 and J usage is TRBJ1-5, with 10 bases matching TRBD1. There are 18 residues in the CDR3. Per the germline V gene, CDR1 is LNHDA and CDR2 is SQIVND (reference sequence). V lost 10 bases, J lost 0 bases, and 15 bases stayed unmatched. The DNA for the CDR3 is TGTGCCACCGCAGCAAGACAGGGGGCCATGTATAGCAATCAGCCCCAGCATTTT. It encodes CATAARQGAMYSNQPQHF.

The gene calls are TRBV6-5 and TRBJ1-5, with 8 bases aligning to TRBD1. V was pared by 6 bases and J by 5 bases, with 9 bases of the junction left unmatched. The V gene's germline CDR1 is MNHEY and CDR2 SVGAGI. There are 15 residues in the CDR3. The CDR3 DNA is TGTGCCAGCAGCAGATCGTACAGGGGGGATCAGCCCCAGCATTTT. Its translation is CASSRSYRGDQPQHF.

The chain couples TRBV2 to TRBJ1-6; 7 bases fit TRBD1. Trimming at V came to 6 bases and at J to 0 bases, leaving 5 bases not matched to a gene. Germline V gives CDR1 SNHLY, CDR2 FYNNEI. The CDR3 covers 16 residues. The CDR3 nucleotides read TGTGCCAGCAGCAGGGGGAAGGCCTCCTATAATTCACCCCTCCACTTT. Encoded protein: CASSRGKASYNSPLHF.

The rearrangement uses TRBV28 and TRBJ2-7, with 9 bases matching TRBD2. Germline assignment: CDR1 MDHEN and CDR2 SYDVKM. V lost 2 bases, J lost 3 bases, and 2 bases stayed unmatched. This CDR3 has 14 residues. The CDR3 sequence: CASSLAGGLYEQYF. CDR3 sequence (DNA): TGTGCCAGCAGTTTAGCGGGAGGGCTCTACGAGCAGTACTTC.

The chain combines TRBV24-1 with TRBJ2-2, with D tentatively TRBD1 (5 bases). The V and J ends lost 1 base and 5 bases respectively, with 13 bases between them. There are 16 residues in the CDR3. Germline assignment: CDR1 KGHDR and CDR2 SFDVKD. In DNA form, the CDR3 reads TGTGCCACCAGTGATTTAGCAGGGCTACATACCGGGGAGCTGTTTTTT. It is translated as CATSDLAGLHTGELFF.

DNA for the CDR3: TGTGCCAGCAGTTCTGGACAAGGGGGCTACACCTTC. Translation gives CASSSGQGGYTF. This sequence joins TRBV2 and TRBJ1-2; tentative D call: TRBD1 (5 bases). There are 12 residues in the CDR3. Trimming pared 5 bases from V and 8 bases from J, leaving 12 bases between. Germline V lookup: CDR1 SNHLY, CDR2 FYNNEI.

This chain joins TRBV19 and TRBJ2-2, with D perhaps TRBD2 (5 bases). V shed 3 bases and J shed 3 bases, with 14 bases lying between them. CDR1 is LNHDA and CDR2 is SQIVND in the germline V gene (reference sequence). The CDR3 loop spans 16 amino acids. CDR3: CASSIRLASYTGELFF. The CDR3 coding sequence is TGTGCCAGTAGTATTAGGCTAGCTTCTTACACCGGGGAGCTGTTTTTT.

CDR3 coding DNA: TGTGCCAGCAGCCACGGGAGGGGGAGCGGCGAGCAGTACTTC. Residues: CASSHGRGSGEQYF. The genes are TRBV3-1 (or the pseudogene TRBV3-2) and TRBJ2-7; 8 nucleotides match TRBD2. Germline V gene data show CDR1 as LGHDT and CDR2 as YNNKEL (reference sequence). The CDR3 runs to 14 residues. The J segment lost 6 bases and the V segment lost 3 bases, leaving 7 bases of the junction unmatched.

The chain is built from TRBV15 and TRBJ1-1; D gene unclear. Germline CDR1 is LNHNV and CDR2 is YYDKDF (reference sequence). Trimming left V 0 bases short and J 7 bases short, with 9 bases between. The CDR3 extends over 13 amino acids. The CDR3 DNA follows: TGTGCCACCAGCAGAGAAGCAGGCGATGAAGCTTTCTTT. As protein: CATSREAGDEAFF.

The rearrangement joins TRBV4-2 to TRBJ1-3, with unresolved D. Trimming took 0 bases from V and 0 from J, leaving 9 bases between them. Germline CDR1 and CDR2: LGHNA and YNFKEQ. CDR3 length: 16 residues. This CDR3 is CASSQDLGDSGNTIYF. The DNA of the CDR3 is TGTGCCAGCAGCCAAGATCTGGGCGACTCTGGAAACACCATATATTTT.

The chain has TRBV11-2 and TRBJ2-7; D gene unclear. Germline V gives CDR1 SGHAT, CDR2 FQNNGV. The CDR3 is 15 residues long. V lost 1 base and J 2 bases, leaving 12 bases between the germline ends. The CDR3 DNA is TGTGCCAGCAGCTTAGGTAAATCAGTGACCTACGAGCAGTACTTC. Protein sequence: CASSLGKSVTYEQYF.

The rearrangement joins TRBV11-2 to TRBJ2-3; the D gene is possibly TRBD2 (7 bases). With 5 bases removed from V and 4 bases from J, the gap between germline ends came to 16 bases. The CDR3 consists of 15 residues. CDR1 and CDR2 (germline): SGHAT, FQNNGV. CDR3: CASSIATGRADTQYF. The CDR3 coding sequence is TGTGCCAGCAGCATAGCCACAGGGAGGGCAGATACGCAGTATTTT. Based on the CDR3 plus reference TRBV11-2 and TRBJ2-3, the full variable domain is EAGVAQSPRYKIIEKRQSVAFWCNPISGHATLYWYQQILGQGPKLLIQFQNNGVVDDSQLPKDRFSAERLKGVDSTLKIQPAKLEDSAVYLCASSIATGRADTQYFGPGTRLTVL.

V is TRBV29-1 and J is TRBJ2-1, with a tentative D call TRBD2 (5 bases). There are 16 residues in the CDR3. V lost 5 bases and J lost 7, with 24 bases in between. Per germline, CDR1 SQVTM and CDR2 ANQGSEA. The CDR3 nucleotides read TGCAGCGTTATAGTTCTTGCGGGCTCCCCCCTAAATGAGCAGTTCTTC. Its translation is CSVIVLAGSPLNEQFF.

V is TRBV5-4 and J is TRBJ2-1; D possibly corresponds to TRBD2 (6 bases). The germline CDR1 and CDR2 sequences are SGHNT and YYREEE (reference sequence). The CDR3 totals 13 residues. V gave up 3 bases and J gave up 9 bases, with 13 bases separating them. DNA for the CDR3: TGTGCCAGCAGCTCACCTAGCGATAGTGAGCAGTTCTTC. It is translated as CASSSPSDSEQFF.

This chain uses TRBV5-8 with TRBJ2-7, with 9 bases lining up with TRBD2. The length of the CDR3 is 14 residues. The junction had 3 bases not matched to a gene; V was cut back by 1 base and J by 4 bases. The germline V gene has CDR1 SGHTS and CDR2 YDEGEE. This CDR3 is CASSLFSGSYEQYF. In DNA form, the CDR3 reads TGTGCCAGCAGCTTGTTTAGCGGGAGTTACGAGCAGTACTTC.

This clone occurred a few times. The chain has TRBV14 and TRBJ2-7; 8 nucleotides match TRBD1. After removal of 4 bases from V and 4 bases from J, the junction contained 12 bases not matched to a gene. The V gene's germline CDR1 is SGHDN and CDR2 FVKESK. The CDR3 sequence is 16 residues long. Here the CDR3 reads CASSPLRWTGLYEQYF. Written as DNA, the CDR3 is TGTGCCAGCAGCCCCCTGCGTTGGACAGGGCTATACGAGCAGTACTTC.

The chain combines TRBV3-1 (or the pseudogene TRBV3-2) with TRBJ2-1, with TRBD2 matching over 10 bases. CDR1 and CDR2 (germline): LGHDT, YNNKEL (reference sequence). CDR3 size: 18 residues. Trimming cost V 1 base and J 9 bases; bases outside gene matches: 15. CDR3 bases: TGTGCCAGCAGCCAAGGAATGACAGAAGGACTAGCGGCTGCTGAGCAGTTCTTC. It yields the protein CASSQGMTEGLAAAEQFF.

The CDR3: CASSDRGGNIQYF. CDR3 nucleotide sequence: TGTGCCAGCAGTGACAGGGGAGGGAACATTCAGTACTTC. The V call is TRBV6-1, the J call TRBJ2-4; TRBD2 is a possible D gene (7 bases). Trimming removed 3 bases at V and 7 bases at J, with 10 bases between. The CDR3 extends over 13 amino acids. The V gene's germline CDR1 is MNHNS and CDR2 SASEGT.

This clone was recorded a few times. The rearrangement joins TRBV2 to TRBJ1-6; 7 bases agree with TRBD1. V trimming: 6 bases; J trimming: 7 bases; junction bases outside the gene matches: 9. The germline CDR1 and CDR2 sequences are SNHLY and FYNNEI. This CDR3 spans 15 amino acids. CDR3 protein: CASRATRDSNSPLHF. CDR3 nucleotide sequence: TGTGCCAGCAGGGCTACCCGGGACAGCAATTCACCCCTCCACTTT.

CDR3 loop: CASRLTGDTGELFF. CDR3 DNA sequence: TGTGCCAGTAGGTTGACCGGGGACACCGGGGAGCTGTTTTTT. The J gene is TRBJ2-2, the V gene TRBV19; a weak D match, TRBD2 (5 bases). CDR1 is LNHDA, CDR2 SQIVND, per germline (reference sequence). This CDR3 contains 14 residues. V lost 6 bases and J lost 3, with 11 bases in between.

The V call is TRBV7-8, the J call TRBJ1-6; no reliable D call. This CDR3 has 16 residues. V was pared by 3 bases and J by 0 bases, with 9 bases between. CDR1 and CDR2 (germline): SGHVS, FQNEAQ. The CDR3 sequence: CASSFDSYSYNSPLHF. CDR3 in DNA: TGTGCCAGCAGCTTCGACTCGTACTCCTATAATTCACCCCTCCACTTT.

The V call is TRBV3-1 (or the pseudogene TRBV3-2), the J call TRBJ1-2, with a possible D match to TRBD1 (5 bases). Germline CDR1 LGHDT, CDR2 YNNKEL (reference sequence). Trimming took 1 base from V and 0 from J, leaving 9 bases between them. This CDR3 is 15 amino acids long. The chain's CDR3 is CASSQGPGANYGYTF. The CDR3 nucleotides read TGTGCCAGCAGCCAAGGGCCGGGGGCTAACTATGGCTACACCTTC.

The chain combines TRBV7-9 with TRBJ1-4, with D unclear. CDR1 is SEHNR and CDR2 is FQNEAQ in the germline V gene (reference sequence). V gave up 5 bases and J gave up 2 bases, with 9 bases separating them. The CDR3 is 14 amino acids. CDR3 residues: CASSPVVTNEKLFF. The CDR3 bases are TGTGCCAGCAGCCCGGTAGTGACTAATGAAAAACTGTTTTTT. The full variable domain, in which reference TRBV7-9 and TRBJ1-4 provide the parts outside the CDR3, is DTGVSQNPRHKITKRGQNVTFRCDPISEHNRLYWYRQTLGQGPEFLTYFQNEAQLEKSRLLSDRFSAERPKGSFSTLEIQRTEQGDSAMYLCASSPVVTNEKLFFGSGTQLSVL.